This is a list of T cell receptor beta chains from one sample in a study of blood T cell repertoires in COVID-19. Profiling relied on immunoSEQ multiplex PCR, and the TCRdb table lists in-frame clones only, not all of them. The sample shows about 250,000 clones, about 91% of them seen only once. Sequencing was performed on peripheral blood. The receptors derive from a man older than 75 with acute or convalescent COVID-19. The CDR3 runs from the conserved cysteine through the conserved F or W. A D gene is named only where the DNA matches it firmly. Clone size is not always given. Where it is, it says once, few, many or a class for expanded clones.

>TRBV15|TRBJ2-7|-|-
CATSTSGDREDEQYF
TGTGCCACCAGCACTTCCGGAGACAGGGAGGACGAGCAGTACTTC
>TRBV5-1|TRBJ2-1|-|-
CASRTGVATNNEQFF
TGCGCCAGCAGAACCGGGGTAGCGACAAACAATGAGCAGTTCTTC
>TRBV28|TRBJ1-1|once|-
CASSPLSGVGTEAFF
TGTGCCAGCAGTCCTCTTTCGGGGGTTGGCACTGAAGCTTTCTTT
>TRBV7-2|TRBJ2-7|-|TRBD2
CASSTLADRAYEQYF
TGTGCCAGCAGCACCCTAGCGGACCGGGCCTACGAGCAGTACTTC
>TRBV4-3|TRBJ2-1|-|-
CASSQGRSSYNEQFF
TGCGCCAGCAGCCAAGGGAGGAGCTCCTACAATGAGCAGTTCTTC
>TRBV25-1|TRBJ1-5|-|TRBD1
CASSERTGTSNQPQHF
TGTGCCAGCAGTGAAAGGACAGGAACTAGCAATCAGCCCCAGCATTTT
>TRBV29-1|TRBJ1-2|-|TRBD1
CSVEQGATEGYTF
TGCAGCGTTGAGCAGGGGGCGACGGAGGGCTACACCTTC
>TRBV10-3|TRBJ1-5|few|-
CAISESAAVPQHF
TGTGCCATCAGTGAGTCAGCTGCGGTGCCCCAGCATTTT
>TRBV4-2|TRBJ2-6|-|-
CASSLIGGPGANVLTF
TGTGCCAGCAGCCTCATCGGAGGGCCTGGGGCCAACGTCCTGACTTTC
>TRBV9|TRBJ1-4|-|TRBD1
CASSERTGVNEKLFF
TGTGCCAGCAGCGAACGGACAGGGGTTAATGAAAAACTGTTTTTT
>TRBV12-3/TRBV12-4|TRBJ1-1|-|-
CASSNHGGEAFF
TGTGCCAGCAGCAACCACGGGGGTGAAGCTTTCTTT
>TRBV20-1|TRBJ1-2|-|-
CSAKQLGGYTF
TGCAGTGCTAAACAGCTCGGTGGCTACACCTTC
>TRBV2|TRBJ1-2|-|-
CASSESRIVGGGYTF
TGTGCCAGCAGTGAATCTAGAATTGTAGGGGGTGGCTACACCTTC
>TRBV10-3|TRBJ2-5|-|-
CAISVQETQYF
TGTGCCATCAGCGTCCAAGAGACCCAGTACTTC
>TRBV7-3|TRBJ1-3|-|-
CASSRGDSGNTIYF
TGTGCCAGCAGCCGGGGTGACTCTGGAAACACCATATATTTT
>TRBV18|TRBJ2-1|-|-
CASSPQGTYNEQFF
TGTGCCAGCTCTCCTCAGGGTACCTACAATGAGCAGTTCTTC
>TRBV6-5|TRBJ1-1|-|-
CASSQPGYMSPEAFF
TGTGCCAGCAGTCAACCGGGATATATGAGTCCTGAAGCTTTCTTT
>TRBV24-1|TRBJ1-2|-|TRBD1
CATSDPTGKNYGYTF
TGTGCCACCAGTGACCCGACAGGGAAGAACTATGGCTACACCTTC
>TRBV6-2/TRBV6-3|TRBJ2-3|-|TRBD2
CASSYERGGYDTQYF
TGTGCCAGCAGTTACGAGCGGGGGGGCTACGATACGCAGTATTTT
>TRBV7-2|TRBJ1-6|-|TRBD1
CASSWRDRGSPLHF
TGTGCCAGCAGCTGGCGGGACAGGGGCTCACCCCTCCACTTT
>TRBV7-2|TRBJ2-1|-|TRBD1
CASSRSGTGYNEQFF
TGTGCCAGCAGCCGCTCCGGGACAGGTTACAATGAGCAGTTCTTC
>TRBV9|TRBJ2-5|-|TRBD2
CASTRGLAEETQYF
TGTGCCAGCACCCGTGGGCTAGCGGAAGAGACCCAGTACTTC
>TRBV3-1/TRBV3-2|TRBJ1-2|-|-
CASSQVRPRGSNYGYTF
TGTGCCAGCAGCCAAGTAAGGCCGAGGGGGTCTAACTATGGCTACACCTTC
>TRBV7-3|TRBJ2-6|-|TRBD2
CASSVRSGSASSGANVLTF
TGTGCCAGCAGCGTCCGAAGCGGGAGCGCCTCCTCTGGGGCCAACGTCCTGACTTTC
>TRBV28|TRBJ2-7|-|-
CASSLSPSYEQYF
TGTGCCAGTTCCCTAAGCCCCTCCTACGAGCAGTACTTC
>TRBV24-1|TRBJ1-1|-|TRBD1
CATSSGTGKIEAFF
TGTGCCACCAGCAGTGGGACAGGGAAGATCGAAGCTTTCTTT
>TRBV4-3|TRBJ2-6|-|TRBD1
CASSHQGQGASGANVLTF
TGCGCCAGCAGCCATCAGGGACAGGGGGCTTCTGGGGCCAACGTCCTGACTTTC
>TRBV7-2|TRBJ1-6|-|TRBD1
CASSPGTGTLHF
TGTGCCAGCAGCCCCGGGACAGGGACCCTCCACTTT
>TRBV5-1|TRBJ2-1|-|-
CASSVHSGYNEQFF
TGCGCCAGCAGCGTTCACTCAGGATACAATGAGCAGTTCTTC
>TRBV5-1|TRBJ1-2|-|-
CASSPTARIFYGYTF
TGCGCCAGCAGCCCAACAGCCAGGATCTTCTATGGCTACACCTTC
>TRBV5-8|TRBJ1-2|-|-
CASSPWAGNYGYTF
TGTGCCAGCAGCCCCTGGGCCGGAAACTATGGCTACACCTTC
>TRBV7-3|TRBJ2-7|few|-
CASSLSQGSTYEQYF
TGTGCCAGCAGCTTATCACAGGGATCCACCTACGAGCAGTACTTC
>TRBV11-2|TRBJ1-4|-|-
CASSLGVTDEKLFF
TGTGCCAGCAGCTTAGGTGTTACAGATGAAAAACTGTTTTTT
>TRBV28|TRBJ1-1|-|-
CASSRPADGAEAFF
TGTGCCAGCAGTCGCCCCGCCGACGGAGCTGAAGCTTTCTTT
>TRBV2|TRBJ1-5|-|TRBD1
CASKGQGMASQPQHF
TGTGCCAGCAAAGGACAGGGGATGGCGAGTCAGCCCCAGCATTTT
>TRBV11-1|TRBJ2-7|-|-
CASSRRPSGSYEQYF
TGTGCCAGCAGCCGACGCCCCTCCGGGTCCTACGAGCAGTACTTC
>TRBV9|TRBJ2-1|once|TRBD2
CCKVGTSGYNEQFF
TGTTGTAAGGTCGGGACTAGCGGTTACAATGAGCAGTTCTTC
>TRBV21-1|TRBJ2-1|-|-
CASSKAGREYNEQFF
TGTGCCAGCAGCAAAGCGGGGCGGGAGTACAATGAGCAGTTCTTC
>TRBV6-4|TRBJ2-5|-|TRBD2
CASRQTSGSQETQYF
TGTGCCAGCAGACAGACTAGCGGGTCGCAAGAGACCCAGTACTTC
>TRBV4-2|TRBJ2-1|-|TRBD2
CASSPRVAGLNEQFF
TGTGCCAGCAGCCCCAGGGTAGCGGGCCTGAATGAGCAGTTCTTC
>TRBV25-1|TRBJ1-2|-|-
CASSESQYYGYTF
TGTGCCAGCAGTGAAAGTCAGTATTATGGCTACACCTTC
>TRBV11-3|TRBJ1-4|-|-
CASSAGRSNEKLFF
TGTGCCAGCAGCGCGGGACGTAGTAATGAAAAACTGTTTTTT
>TRBV7-9|TRBJ2-5|once|-
CASSLEVAGETQYF
TGTGCCAGCAGCTTAGAAGTAGCTGGAGAGACCCAGTACTTC